This T cell receptor (beta chain) stems from a study of T-cell memory formation after mild COVID-19. As for this clonotype: As yet, its antigen is unknown.

Whole-study findings and limits: Day 37-peaking second-wave clones had unconfirmed SARS-CoV-2 specificity. The pre-infection memory compartment contained some responding clones, suggesting cross-reactive memory joined. Contracting clones, day 15 to 85, had balanced CD4/CD8, and later expanders favored CD4+.

The V gene's germline CDR1 is KGHSH and CDR2 LQKENI. CDR3 length: 15 amino acids. V was clipped by 5 bases and J by 3 bases; unmatched bases: 7. Employing constant-segment primers, 5'RACE generated TCR alpha and TCR beta cDNA libraries bearing sample barcodes and UMIs. MiXCR, applied by TCRdb to the 5' RACE reads, yields one record per CDR3 protein. This sample has just over 150,000 distinct CDR3 sequences; less than 40% occur once, and the top ten carry approximately 12%. This TCR was recovered from an adult woman who had mild COVID-19 (a few samples of this study predate the infection). Cell type and time point are not known. The chain uses TRBV18 and TRBJ2-7, with TRBD2 matching over 10 bases. The sample comprised PBMCs or a T cell subset sorted from them (not recorded which). CDR3 loop: CASSSQRGGSYEQYF. The DNA for the CDR3 is TGTGCCAGCTCATCGCAGCGGGGGGGCAGCTACGAGCAGTACTTC.